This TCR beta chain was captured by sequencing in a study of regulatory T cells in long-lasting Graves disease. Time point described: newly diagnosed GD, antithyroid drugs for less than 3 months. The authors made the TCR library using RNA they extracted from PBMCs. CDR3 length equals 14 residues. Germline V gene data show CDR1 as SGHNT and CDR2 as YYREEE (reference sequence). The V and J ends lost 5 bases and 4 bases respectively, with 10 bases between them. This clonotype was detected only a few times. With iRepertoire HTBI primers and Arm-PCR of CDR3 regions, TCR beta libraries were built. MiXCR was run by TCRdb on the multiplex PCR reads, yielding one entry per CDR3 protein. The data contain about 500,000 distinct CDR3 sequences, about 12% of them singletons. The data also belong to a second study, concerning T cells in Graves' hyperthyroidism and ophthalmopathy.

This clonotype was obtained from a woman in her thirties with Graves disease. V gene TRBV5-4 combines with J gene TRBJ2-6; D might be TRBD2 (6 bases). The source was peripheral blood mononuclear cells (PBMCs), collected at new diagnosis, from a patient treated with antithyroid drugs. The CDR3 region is CASRPREGANVLTF. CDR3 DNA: TGTGCCAGCAGGCCCCGGGAGGGGGCCAACGTCCTGACTTTC.